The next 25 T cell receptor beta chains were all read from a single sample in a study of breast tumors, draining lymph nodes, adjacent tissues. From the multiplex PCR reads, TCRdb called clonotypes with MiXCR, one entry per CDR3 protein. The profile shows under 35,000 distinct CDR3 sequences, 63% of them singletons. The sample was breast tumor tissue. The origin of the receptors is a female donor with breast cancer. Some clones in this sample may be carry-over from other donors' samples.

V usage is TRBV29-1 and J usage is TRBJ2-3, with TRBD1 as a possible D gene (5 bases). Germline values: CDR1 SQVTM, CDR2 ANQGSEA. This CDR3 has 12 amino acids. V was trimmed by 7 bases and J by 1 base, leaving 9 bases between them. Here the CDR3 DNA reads TGCAGCGCCAGGGCCCGCACAGATACGCAGTATTTT. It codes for CSARARTDTQYF.

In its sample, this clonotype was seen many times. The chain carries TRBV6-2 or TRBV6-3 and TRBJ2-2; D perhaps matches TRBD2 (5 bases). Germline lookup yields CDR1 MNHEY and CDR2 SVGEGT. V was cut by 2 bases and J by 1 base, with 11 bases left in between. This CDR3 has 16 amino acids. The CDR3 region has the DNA TGTGCCAGCAGTTACGGTGGACTGGGGAACACCGGGGAGCTGTTTTTT. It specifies CASSYGGLGNTGELFF.

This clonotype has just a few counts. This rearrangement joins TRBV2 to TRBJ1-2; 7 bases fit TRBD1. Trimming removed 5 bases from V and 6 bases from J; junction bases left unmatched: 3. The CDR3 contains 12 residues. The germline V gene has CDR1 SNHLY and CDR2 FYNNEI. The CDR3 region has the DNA TGTGCCAGCAGTTCAACAGGGGATGGCTACACCTTC. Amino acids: CASSSTGDGYTF.

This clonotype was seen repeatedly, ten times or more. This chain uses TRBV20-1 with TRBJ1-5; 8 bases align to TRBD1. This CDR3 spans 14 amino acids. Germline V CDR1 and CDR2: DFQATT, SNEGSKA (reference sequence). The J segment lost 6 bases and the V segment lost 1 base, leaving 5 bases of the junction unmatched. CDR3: CSARVGQGGQPQHF. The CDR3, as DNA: TGCAGTGCTAGAGTCGGACAGGGCGGTCAGCCCCAGCATTTT.

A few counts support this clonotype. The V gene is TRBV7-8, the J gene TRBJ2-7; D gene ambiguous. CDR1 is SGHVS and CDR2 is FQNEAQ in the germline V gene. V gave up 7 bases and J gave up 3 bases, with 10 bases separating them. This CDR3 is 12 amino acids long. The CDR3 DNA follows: TGTGCCAGCAAGCGTTCGGACTACGAGCAGTACTTC. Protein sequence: CASKRSDYEQYF.

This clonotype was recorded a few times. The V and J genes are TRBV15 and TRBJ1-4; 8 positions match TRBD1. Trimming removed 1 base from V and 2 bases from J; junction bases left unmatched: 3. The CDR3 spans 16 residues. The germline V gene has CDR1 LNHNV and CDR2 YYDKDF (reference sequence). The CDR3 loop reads CATSRAHRGTNEKLFF. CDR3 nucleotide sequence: TGTGCCACCAGCAGAGCCCACAGGGGGACTAATGAAAAACTGTTTTTT.

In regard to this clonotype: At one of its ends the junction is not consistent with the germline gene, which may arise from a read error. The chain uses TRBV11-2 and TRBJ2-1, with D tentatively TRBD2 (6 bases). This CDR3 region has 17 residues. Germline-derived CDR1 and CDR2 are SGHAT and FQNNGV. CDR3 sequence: CASSLGALSGPYNEQFF. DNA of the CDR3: TGTGCCAGCAGCTTAGGGGCGCTTAGCGGACCCTACAATGAGCAGTTCTTT.

The CDR3 region has the DNA TGCAGCCTGGCCCTTTTGGCAGGGGCGAACTATGGCTACACCTTC. Translation gives CSLALLAGANYGYTF. V gene TRBV29-1 combines with J gene TRBJ1-2, with D possibly being TRBD1 (6 bases). The CDR3 is 15 residues long. V was clipped by 8 bases and J by 2 bases, with 21 bases between them. Germline values: CDR1 SQVTM, CDR2 ANQGSEA. Complete variable domain (other parts from reference TRBV29-1 and TRBJ1-2): SAVISQKPSRDICQRGTSLTIQCQVDSQVTMMFWYRQQPGQSLTLIATANQGSEATYESGFVIDKFPISRPNLTFSTLTVSNMSPEDSSIYLCSLALLAGANYGYTFGSGTRLTVV.

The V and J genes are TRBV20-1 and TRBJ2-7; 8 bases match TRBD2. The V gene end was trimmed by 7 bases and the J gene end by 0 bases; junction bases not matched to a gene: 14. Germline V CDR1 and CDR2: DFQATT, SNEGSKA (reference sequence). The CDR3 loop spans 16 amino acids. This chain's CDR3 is CSVRSGGQLSSYEQYF. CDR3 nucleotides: TGCAGTGTTCGAAGCGGGGGCCAATTGAGCTCCTACGAGCAGTACTTC.

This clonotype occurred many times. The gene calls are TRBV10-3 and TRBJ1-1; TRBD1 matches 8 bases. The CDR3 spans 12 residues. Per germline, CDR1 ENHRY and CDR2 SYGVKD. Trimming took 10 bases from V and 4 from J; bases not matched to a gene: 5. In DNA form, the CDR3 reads TGTGCCACAGGGGGCGGGGGCACTGAAGCTTTCTTT. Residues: CATGGGGTEAFF.

The CDR3 coding sequence is TGTGCCAGCAGCTTGCCGGGGTTGGGGCCTGGAAACACCATATATTTT. As protein: CASSLPGLGPGNTIYF. The chain is built from TRBV7-9 and TRBJ1-3, with D possibly matching TRBD1 (5 bases). CDR3 size: 16 residues. Germline CDR1 reads SEHNR; CDR2 reads FQNEAQ (reference sequence). The ends were cut back, 3 bases at V and 2 bases at J, with 14 bases in the middle.

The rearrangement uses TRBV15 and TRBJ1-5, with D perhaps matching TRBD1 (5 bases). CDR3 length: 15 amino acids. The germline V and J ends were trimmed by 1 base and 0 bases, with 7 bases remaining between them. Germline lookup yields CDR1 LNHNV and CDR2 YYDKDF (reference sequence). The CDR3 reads CATSRAGTSNQPQHF. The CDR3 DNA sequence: TGTGCCACCAGCAGAGCAGGGACTAGCAATCAGCCCCAGCATTTT. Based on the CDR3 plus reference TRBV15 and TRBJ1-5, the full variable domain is DAMVIQNPRYQVTQFGKPVTLSCSQTLNHNVMYWYQQKSSQAPKLLFHYYDKDFNNEADTPDNFQSRRPNTSFCFLDIRSPGLGDTAMYLCATSRAGTSNQPQHFGDGTRLSIL.

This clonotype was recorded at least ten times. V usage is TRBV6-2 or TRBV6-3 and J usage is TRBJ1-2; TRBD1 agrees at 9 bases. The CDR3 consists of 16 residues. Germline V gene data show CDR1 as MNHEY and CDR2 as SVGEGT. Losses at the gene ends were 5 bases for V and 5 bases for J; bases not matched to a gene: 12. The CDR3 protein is CASSQPSGQGTYGYTF. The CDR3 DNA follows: TGTGCCAGCAGTCAACCCTCTGGACAGGGGACTTATGGCTACACCTTC.

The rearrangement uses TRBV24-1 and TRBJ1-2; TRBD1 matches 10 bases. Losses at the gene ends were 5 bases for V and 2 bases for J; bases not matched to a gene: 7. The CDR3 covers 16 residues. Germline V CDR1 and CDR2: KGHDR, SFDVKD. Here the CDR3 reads CATSAGQGNKNYGYTF. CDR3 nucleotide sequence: TGTGCCACCAGTGCGGGACAGGGGAACAAGAACTATGGCTACACCTTC.

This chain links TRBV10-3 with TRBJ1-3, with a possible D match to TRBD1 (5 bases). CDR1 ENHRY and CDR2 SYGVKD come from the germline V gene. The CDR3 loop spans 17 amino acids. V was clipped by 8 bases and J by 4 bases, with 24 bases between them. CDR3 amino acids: CAIGGVQARSGGNTIYF. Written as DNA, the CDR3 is TGTGCCATCGGTGGGGTACAGGCACGGAGTGGCGGAAACACCATATATTTT.

The CDR3 DNA follows: TGTGCCACCAGCAGAGCAGAAAACACCGGGGAGCTGTTTTTT. Translation: CATSRAENTGELFF. V usage is TRBV15 and J usage is TRBJ2-2; no clear D gene. Germline V gene sequence: CDR1 LNHNV, CDR2 YYDKDF (reference sequence). CDR3 length equals 14 residues. Between the trimmed V and J ends, which lost 1 base and 2 bases, there was a span of 5 bases.

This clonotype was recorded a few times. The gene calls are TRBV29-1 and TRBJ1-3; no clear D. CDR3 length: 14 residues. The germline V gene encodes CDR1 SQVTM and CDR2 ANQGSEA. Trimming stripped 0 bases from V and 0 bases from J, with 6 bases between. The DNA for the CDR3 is TGCAGCGTTGAAGAGGGTCGCTCTGGAAACACCATATATTTT. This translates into CSVEEGRSGNTIYF.

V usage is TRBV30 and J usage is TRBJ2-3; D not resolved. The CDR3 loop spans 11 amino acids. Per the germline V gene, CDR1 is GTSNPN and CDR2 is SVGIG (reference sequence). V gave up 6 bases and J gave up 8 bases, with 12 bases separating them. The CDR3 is CACDLGVTQYF. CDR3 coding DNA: TGTGCCTGTGATCTGGGTGTTACGCAGTATTTT.

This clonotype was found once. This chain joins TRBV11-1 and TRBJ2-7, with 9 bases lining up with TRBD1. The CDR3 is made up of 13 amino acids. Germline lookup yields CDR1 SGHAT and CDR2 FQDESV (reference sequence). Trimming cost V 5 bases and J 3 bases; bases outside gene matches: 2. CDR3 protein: CASSPDRGYEQYF. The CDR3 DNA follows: TGTGCCAGCAGCCCGGACAGGGGCTACGAGCAGTACTTC. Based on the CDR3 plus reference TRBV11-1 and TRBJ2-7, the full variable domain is EAEVAQSPRYKITEKSQAVAFWCDPISGHATLYWYRQILGQGPELLVQFQDESVVDDSQLPKDRFSAERLKGVDSTLKIQPAELGDSAMYLCASSPDRGYEQYFGPGTRLTVT.

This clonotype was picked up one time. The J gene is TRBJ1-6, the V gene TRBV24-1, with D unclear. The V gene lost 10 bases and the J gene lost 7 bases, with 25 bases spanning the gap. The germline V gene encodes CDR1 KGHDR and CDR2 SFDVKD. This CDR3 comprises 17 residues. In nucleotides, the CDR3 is TGTGCCACTCTACCTGTGCCCGGTACCGGTTGGAATTCACCCCTCCACTTT. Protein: CATLPVPGTGWNSPLHF.

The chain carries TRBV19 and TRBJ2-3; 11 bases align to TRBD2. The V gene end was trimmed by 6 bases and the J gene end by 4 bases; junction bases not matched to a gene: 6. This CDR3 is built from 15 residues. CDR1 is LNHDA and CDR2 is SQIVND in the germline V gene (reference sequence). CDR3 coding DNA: TGTGCCAGTAGGGTAGCGGGGGGGCTTCCAGATACGCAGTATTTT. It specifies CASRVAGGLPDTQYF.

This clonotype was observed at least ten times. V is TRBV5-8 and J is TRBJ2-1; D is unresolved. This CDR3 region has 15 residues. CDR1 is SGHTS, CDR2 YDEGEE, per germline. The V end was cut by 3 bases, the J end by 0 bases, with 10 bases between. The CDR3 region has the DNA TGTGCCAGCAGCTCACACGTTAGCTCCTACAATGAGCAGTTCTTC. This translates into CASSSHVSSYNEQFF.

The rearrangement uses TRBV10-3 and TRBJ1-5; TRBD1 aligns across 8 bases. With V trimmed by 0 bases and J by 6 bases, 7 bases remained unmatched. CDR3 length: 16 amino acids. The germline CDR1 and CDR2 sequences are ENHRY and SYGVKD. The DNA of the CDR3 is TGTGCCATCAGTGAGTCGGGGACAGGAGTCAGTCAGCCCCAGCATTTT. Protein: CAISESGTGVSQPQHF.

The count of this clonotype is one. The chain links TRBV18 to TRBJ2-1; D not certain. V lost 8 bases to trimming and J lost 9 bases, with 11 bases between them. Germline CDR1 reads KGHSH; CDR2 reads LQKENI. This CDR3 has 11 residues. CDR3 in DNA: TGTGCCAGCCGCACAGAAGGTGAGCAGTTCTTC. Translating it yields CASRTEGEQFF. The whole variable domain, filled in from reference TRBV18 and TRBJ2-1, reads NAGVMQNPRHLVRRRGQEARLRCSPMKGHSHVYWYRQLPEEGLKFMVYLQKENIIDESGMPKERFSAEFPKEGPSILRIQQVVRGDSAAYFCASRTEGEQFFGPGTRLTVL.

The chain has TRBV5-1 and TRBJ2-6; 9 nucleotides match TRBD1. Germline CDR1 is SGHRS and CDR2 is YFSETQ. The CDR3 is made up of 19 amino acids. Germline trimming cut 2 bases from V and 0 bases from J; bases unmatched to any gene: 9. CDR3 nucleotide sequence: TGCGCCAGCAGCTTTGGATCCGGGACAGGGATCTCTGGGGCCAACGTCCTGACTTTC. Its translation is CASSFGSGTGISGANVLTF.